This T cell receptor (beta chain) was identified during a study of cytomegalovirus exposure and HLA in healthy donors. Germline lookup yields CDR1 SNHLY and CDR2 FYNNEI. This CDR3 is built from 12 residues. V shed 4 bases and J shed 3 bases, with 7 bases lying between them. Study-wide findings and caveats: A previous analysis found most TCR beta V segments productive roughly 90% or roughly 30% of the time. For TCR beta chains, V- and J-gene trimming was later linked to a missense DCLRE1C variant. Reported findings show TCR beta sequences accurately forecast HLA-A and HLA-B alleles in most subjects.

In the case of this clone: Its antigen is unknown.

13 Jbeta primers and 60 Vbeta primers were used for the PCR. Using immunoSEQ multiplex PCR, the repertoire was profiled, and TCRdb retains in-frame clones only, with some absent. The data hold about 130,000 clones, with 80% observed a single time. Sequencing input: PBMCs. V gene TRBV2 combines with J gene TRBJ2-7; D remains ambiguous. The TCR originated in a young man in good health and CMV-seronegative. The CDR3 sequence is CASSAFLYEQYF. In DNA form, the CDR3 reads TGTGCCAGCAGTGCCTTTCTCTACGAGCAGTACTTC.